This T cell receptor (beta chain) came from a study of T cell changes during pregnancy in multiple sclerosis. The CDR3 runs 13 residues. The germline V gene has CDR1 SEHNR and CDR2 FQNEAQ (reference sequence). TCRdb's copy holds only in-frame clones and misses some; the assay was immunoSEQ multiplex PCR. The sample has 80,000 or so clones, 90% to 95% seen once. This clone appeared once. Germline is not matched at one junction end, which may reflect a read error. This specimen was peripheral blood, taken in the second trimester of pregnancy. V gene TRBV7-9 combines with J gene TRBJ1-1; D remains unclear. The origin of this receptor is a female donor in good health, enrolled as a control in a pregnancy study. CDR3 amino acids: CASNLGDGTEAFF. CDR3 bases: TGTGCCAGCAACTTAGGAGATGGCACTGAAGCTTTCTTT.